The entry below gives a single T cell receptor (beta chain) sequence along with its context. Its cognate antigen is unknown. From germline, CDR1 is MDHEN and CDR2 SYDVKM. The CDR3 has 17 residues. The germline V and J ends were trimmed by 2 bases and 0 bases, with 11 bases remaining between them. This table comes from immunoSEQ multiplex PCR, and its TCRdb copy is limited to in-frame clones, with some not included. Of more than 140,000 clones listed, approximately 81% were seen once; the top ten hold about 9%. In every patient, relapse followed autologous stem cell transplantation, while exposure to brentuximab vedotin differed. The data belong to a study of PD-1 blockade in classical Hodgkin lymphoma. Whole-study results and caveats: Whoever responded completely had baseline diversity much like that seen in newly diagnosed patients. By C4D1 there was a significant rise in CD4+ TCR diversity but not in CD8+ TCR diversity.

This chain connects TRBV28 to TRBJ2-6; D remains unclear. The material was peripheral blood mononuclear cells (PBMCs), obtained before the second cycle of nivolumab. The TCR was taken from a human donor with classical Hodgkin lymphoma. In DNA form, the CDR3 reads TGTGCCAGCAGTTTAGCCGGGCCAAGCTCTGGGGCCAACGTCCTGACTTTC. Translating gives CASSLAGPSSGANVLTF.